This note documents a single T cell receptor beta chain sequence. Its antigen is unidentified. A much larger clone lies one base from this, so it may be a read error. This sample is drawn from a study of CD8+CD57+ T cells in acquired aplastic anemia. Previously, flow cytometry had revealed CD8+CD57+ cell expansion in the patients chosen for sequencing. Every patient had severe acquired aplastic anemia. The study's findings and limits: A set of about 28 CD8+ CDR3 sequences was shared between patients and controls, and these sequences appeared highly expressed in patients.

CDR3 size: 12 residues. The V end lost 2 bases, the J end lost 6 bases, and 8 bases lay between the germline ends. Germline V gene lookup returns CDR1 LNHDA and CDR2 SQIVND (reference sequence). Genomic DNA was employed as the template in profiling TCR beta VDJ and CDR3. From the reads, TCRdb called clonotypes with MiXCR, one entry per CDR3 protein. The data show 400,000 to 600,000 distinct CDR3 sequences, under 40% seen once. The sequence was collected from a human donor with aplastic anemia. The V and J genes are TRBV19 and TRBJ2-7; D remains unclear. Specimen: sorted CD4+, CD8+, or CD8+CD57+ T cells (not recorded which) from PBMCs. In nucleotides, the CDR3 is TGTGCCAGTAGTATAACGCGGAGCGAGCAGTACTTC. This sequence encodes CASSITRSEQYF.